The 18 T cell receptor beta chains in this list originate from one sample, sequenced in a study of cytomegalovirus exposure and HLA in healthy donors. PCR used 60 Vbeta primers and 13 Jbeta primers. Libraries were prepared by immunoSEQ multiplex PCR; TCRdb keeps only in-frame clonotypes and omits some of them. The table has 150,000 to 200,000 clones, around 81% seen once. The sample consisted of PBMCs. These receptors all stem from a man aged 25-45 years in good health and CMV-seronegative.

This chain joins TRBV5-1 and TRBJ2-7; no clear D gene. Germline loops: CDR1 SGHRS, CDR2 YFSETQ. V was trimmed by 0 bases and J by 2 bases, leaving 12 bases between them. The CDR3 sequence is 15 residues long. CDR3 in amino acids: CASSLEPQSAYEQYF. The CDR3 DNA is TGCGCCAGCAGCTTGGAACCGCAGAGCGCCTACGAGCAGTACTTC. Drawing the rest from reference TRBV5-1 and TRBJ2-7, the complete variable domain is KAGVTQTPRYLIKTRGQQVTLSCSPISGHRSVSWYQQTPGQGLQFLFEYFSETQRNKGNFPGRFSGRQFSNSRSEMNVSTLELGDSALYLCASSLEPQSAYEQYFGPGTRLTVT.

This chain uses TRBV27 with TRBJ2-7, with D perhaps matching TRBD2 (5 bases). The length of the CDR3 is 12 residues. V was cut by 6 bases and J by 6 bases, with 12 bases left in between. Per germline, CDR1 MNHEY and CDR2 SMNVEV (reference sequence). CDR3 DNA sequence: TGTGCCAGCAGCGGGGTTGGAGTCGAGCAGTACTTC. Protein: CASSGVGVEQYF.

The sample holds a few counts of this clone. This chain links TRBV30 with TRBJ1-5; no definite D call. Trimming removed 4 bases from V and 3 bases from J, with 10 bases in between. Germline CDR1 reads GTSNPN; CDR2 reads SVGIG (reference sequence). The CDR3 has 13 residues. The CDR3 sequence is CAWTLDYNQPQHF. CDR3 nucleotide sequence: TGTGCCTGGACCCTAGATTACAATCAGCCCCAGCATTTT. Filled out from reference TRBV30 and TRBJ1-5, the complete variable domain reads SQTIHQWPATLVQPVGSPLSLECTVEGTSNPNLYWYRQAAGRGLQLLFYSVGIGQISSEVPQNLSASRPQDRQFILSSKKLLLSDSGFYLCAWTLDYNQPQHFGDGTRLSIL.

The J gene is TRBJ2-7, the V gene TRBV29-1; 12 bases fit TRBD2. The CDR3 consists of 15 residues. CDR1 and CDR2 from the germline V gene are SQVTM and ANQGSEA. The ends lost 1 base at V and 0 bases at J; junction bases unmatched: 1. CDR3: CSVEASGRASYEQYF. In nucleotides, the CDR3 is TGCAGCGTTGAAGCTAGCGGGAGGGCCTCCTACGAGCAGTACTTC.

The table lists this clone with a few counts. V is TRBV18 and J is TRBJ2-6; D possibly corresponds to TRBD1 (5 bases). CDR1 KGHSH and CDR2 LQKENI come from the germline V gene. This CDR3 comprises 16 residues. The ends were cut back, 3 bases at V and 0 bases at J, with 9 bases in the middle. The CDR3 DNA reads TGTGCCAGCTCACCGGGGCTGAACTCTGGGGCCAACGTCCTGACTTTC. The encoded protein is CASSPGLNSGANVLTF. Full variable domain (outside the CDR3, taken from reference TRBV18 and TRBJ2-6): NAGVMQNPRHLVRRRGQEARLRCSPMKGHSHVYWYRQLPEEGLKFMVYLQKENIIDESGMPKERFSAEFPKEGPSILRIQQVVRGDSAAYFCASSPGLNSGANVLTFGAGSRLTVL.

The sample holds a few counts of this clone. The rearrangement joins TRBV6-1 to TRBJ2-3; 7 bases match TRBD2. V was pared by 10 bases and J by 2 bases, with 6 bases of the junction left unmatched. The length of the CDR3 is 13 residues. CDR1 and CDR2 (germline): MNHNS, SASEGT. The CDR3 nucleotides are TGTGCCACTATAGCGGGCCTCACAGATACGCAGTATTTT. Encoded protein: CATIAGLTDTQYF.

The V call is TRBV11-1, the J call TRBJ2-5, with a tentative D call TRBD1 (6 bases). This CDR3 spans 15 amino acids. V dropped 0 bases and J dropped 5 bases, with 13 bases sitting between them. Germline CDR1 SGHAT, CDR2 FQDESV (reference sequence). CDR3 DNA sequence: TGTGCCAGCAGCTTAGCGCCCGGACAGCTGGAGACCCAGTACTTC. This sequence encodes CASSLAPGQLETQYF. The complete variable domain, with remaining parts taken from reference TRBV11-1 and TRBJ2-5, reads EAEVAQSPRYKITEKSQAVAFWCDPISGHATLYWYRQILGQGPELLVQFQDESVVDDSQLPKDRFSAERLKGVDSTLKIQPAELGDSAMYLCASSLAPGQLETQYFGPGTRLLVL.

This clone has just one count. This CDR3 reads CASSEGLGGPNTGELFF. The DNA of the CDR3 is TGCGCCAGCAGTGAGGGTCTCGGAGGCCCGAACACCGGGGAGCTGTTTTTT. V is TRBV10-1 and J is TRBJ2-2; D might be TRBD2 (5 bases). This CDR3 is 17 amino acids long. V lost 2 bases and J 0 bases, leaving 13 bases between the germline ends. Germline values: CDR1 WNHNN, CDR2 SYGVQD (reference sequence).

The J gene is TRBJ2-7, the V gene TRBV6-6; no definite D call. This CDR3 region has 13 residues. The germline CDR1 and CDR2 sequences are MNHNY and SVGAGI (reference sequence). V was pared by 3 bases and J by 7 bases, with 13 bases between. CDR3 region: CASSYGSSREQYF. The CDR3 DNA sequence: TGTGCCAGCAGTTATGGGTCCTCTAGAGAGCAGTACTTC.

The V and J genes are TRBV27 and TRBJ2-6; D gene uncertain. The CDR3 contains 13 residues. Germline V gene sequence: CDR1 MNHEY, CDR2 SMNVEV (reference sequence). The V end lost 6 bases, the J end lost 0 bases, and 3 bases lay between the germline ends. CDR3 coding DNA: TGTGCCAGCAGCTCCTCTGGGGCCAACGTCCTGACTTTC. Amino acids: CASSSSGANVLTF.

The J gene is TRBJ2-7, the V gene TRBV4-1, with 7 nucleotides matching TRBD2. CDR3 length equals 16 residues. Germline CDR1 reads MGHRA; CDR2 reads YSYEKL. J gave up 2 bases and V 1 base, and 8 bases lay outside the gene matches. The chain's CDR3 is CASSQALGGRTYEQYF. CDR3 in DNA: TGCGCCAGCAGCCAAGCCTTGGGGGGGAGGACCTACGAGCAGTACTTC.

The V call is TRBV4-2, the J call TRBJ1-4; D perhaps matches TRBD1 (5 bases). V lost 3 bases to trimming and J lost 1 base, with 18 bases between them. The CDR3 runs to 18 residues. Germline V gene sequence: CDR1 LGHNA, CDR2 YNFKEQ. As DNA, the CDR3 is TGTGCCAGCAGCCAGGGGCCTCTGGGCCTCGGAACTAATGAAAAACTGTTTTTT. It codes for CASSQGPLGLGTNEKLFF.

The chain is built from TRBV2 and TRBJ1-3; a weak D match, TRBD1 (6 bases). Germline CDR1 reads SNHLY; CDR2 reads FYNNEI. Trimming left V 6 bases short and J 5 bases short, with 17 bases between. This CDR3 spans 15 amino acids. The CDR3 protein is CASRDKGGDRNTIYF. The CDR3 DNA follows: TGTGCCAGCAGGGACAAGGGGGGGGACAGAAACACCATATATTTT.

This clone was seen just once. The V call is TRBV6-5, the J call TRBJ2-7; D is possibly TRBD1 (6 bases). The V end lost 4 bases, the J end lost 5 bases, and 12 bases lay between the germline ends. The CDR3 extends over 13 amino acids. The germline gives CDR1 MNHEY, CDR2 SVGAGI. CDR3 residues: CASSSNDRHEQYF. The CDR3 nucleotides are TGTGCCAGCAGTTCCAATGACAGGCACGAGCAGTACTTC.

The V call is TRBV19, the J call TRBJ2-7; D is perhaps TRBD2 (6 bases). Trimming left V 3 bases short and J 0 bases short, with 9 bases between. Germline CDR1 reads LNHDA; CDR2 reads SQIVND (reference sequence). This CDR3 is built from 14 residues. The CDR3 nucleotides read TGTGCCAGTAGTATGATGGGGGGCTCCTACGAGCAGTACTTC. Its protein is CASSMMGGSYEQYF.

Worth noting for this clone: The same CDR3 also results from other DNA sequences found in this sample. This chain uses TRBV5-1 with TRBJ2-7; the match to TRBD2 covers 10 bases. Germline-derived CDR1 and CDR2 are SGHRS and YFSETQ. V trimming: 4 bases; J trimming: 0 bases; junction bases outside the gene matches: 4. The CDR3 has 15 amino acids. In nucleotides, the CDR3 is TGCGCCAGCAGCCCCTGGACTAGCGGCTCCTACGAGCAGTACTTC. It specifies CASSPWTSGSYEQYF.

V gene TRBV29-1 combines with J gene TRBJ2-7; 10 bases agree with TRBD1. This CDR3 has 11 amino acids. Unmatched junction bases numbered 5, after V lost 7 bases and J lost 8 bases. In germline, CDR1 is SQVTM, CDR2 ANQGSEA. The CDR3 nucleotides are TGCAGCGGCGGACAGGGGGAAAAGCAGTACTTC. Amino acids: CSGGQGEKQYF.

The chain joins TRBV2 to TRBJ2-1, with 11 bases aligning to TRBD1. J gave up 9 bases and V 2 bases, and 6 bases lay outside the gene matches. The CDR3 length is 15 residues. Germline loops: CDR1 SNHLY, CDR2 FYNNEI. CDR3 residues: CASSERGQGGGEQFF. The CDR3 DNA reads TGTGCCAGCAGTGAAAGGGGACAGGGGGGGGGTGAGCAGTTCTTC.